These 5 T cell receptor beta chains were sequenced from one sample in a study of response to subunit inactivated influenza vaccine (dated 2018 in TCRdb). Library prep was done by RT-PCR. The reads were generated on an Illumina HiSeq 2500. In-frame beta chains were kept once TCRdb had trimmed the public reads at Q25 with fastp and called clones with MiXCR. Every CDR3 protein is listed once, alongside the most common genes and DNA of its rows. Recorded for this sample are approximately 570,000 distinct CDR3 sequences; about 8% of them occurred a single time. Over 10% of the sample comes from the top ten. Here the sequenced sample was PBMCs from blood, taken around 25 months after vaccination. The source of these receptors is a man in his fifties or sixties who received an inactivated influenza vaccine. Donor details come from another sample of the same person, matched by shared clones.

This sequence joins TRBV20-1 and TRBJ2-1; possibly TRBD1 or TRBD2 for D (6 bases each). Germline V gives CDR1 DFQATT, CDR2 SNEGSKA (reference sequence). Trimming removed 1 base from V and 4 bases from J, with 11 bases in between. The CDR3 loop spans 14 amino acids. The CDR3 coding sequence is TGCAGTGCTAGAGGTTCGGGGGCGTACAATGAGCAGTTCTTC. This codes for CSARGSGAYNEQFF.

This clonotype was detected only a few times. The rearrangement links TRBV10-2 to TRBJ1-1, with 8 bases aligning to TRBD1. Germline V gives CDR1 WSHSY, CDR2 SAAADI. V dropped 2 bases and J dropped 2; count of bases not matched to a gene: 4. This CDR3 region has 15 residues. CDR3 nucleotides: TGCGCCAGCAGTGAGGGACAGGGCTATAACACTGAAGCTTTCTTT. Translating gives CASSEGQGYNTEAFF.

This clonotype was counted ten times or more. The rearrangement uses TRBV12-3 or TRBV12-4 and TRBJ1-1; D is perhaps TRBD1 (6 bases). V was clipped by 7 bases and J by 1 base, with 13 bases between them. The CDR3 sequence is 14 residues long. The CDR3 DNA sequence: TGTGCCAGCACCCCGGGACACCAGAACACTGAAGCTTTCTTT. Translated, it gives CASTPGHQNTEAFF.

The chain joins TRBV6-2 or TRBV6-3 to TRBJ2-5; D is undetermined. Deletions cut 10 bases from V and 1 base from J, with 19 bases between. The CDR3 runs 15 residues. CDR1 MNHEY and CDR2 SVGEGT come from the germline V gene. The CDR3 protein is CANLTTTAVQETQYF. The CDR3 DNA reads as TGTGCCAACCTAACTACCACGGCGGTCCAAGAGACCCAGTACTTC.

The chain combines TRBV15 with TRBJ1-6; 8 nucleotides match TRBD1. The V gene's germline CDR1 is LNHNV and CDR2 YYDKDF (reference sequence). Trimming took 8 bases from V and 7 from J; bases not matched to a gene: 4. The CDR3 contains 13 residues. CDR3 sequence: CATRQGWNSPLHF. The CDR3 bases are TGTGCCACCCGACAGGGGTGGAATTCACCCCTCCACTTT.